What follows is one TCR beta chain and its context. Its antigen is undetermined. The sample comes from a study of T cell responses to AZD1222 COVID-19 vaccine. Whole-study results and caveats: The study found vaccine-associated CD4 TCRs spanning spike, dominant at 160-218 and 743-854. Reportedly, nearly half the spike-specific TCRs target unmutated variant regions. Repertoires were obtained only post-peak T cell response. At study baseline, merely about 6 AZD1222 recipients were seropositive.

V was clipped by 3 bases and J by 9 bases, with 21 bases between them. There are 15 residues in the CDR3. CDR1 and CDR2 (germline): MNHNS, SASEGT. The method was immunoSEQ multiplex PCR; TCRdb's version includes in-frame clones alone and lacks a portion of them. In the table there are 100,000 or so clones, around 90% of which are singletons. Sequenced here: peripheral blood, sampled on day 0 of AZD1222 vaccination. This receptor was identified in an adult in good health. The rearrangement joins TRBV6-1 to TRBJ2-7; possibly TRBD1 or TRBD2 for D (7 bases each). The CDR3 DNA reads TGTGCCAGCAGTGATCAGGGGGGGAGTACTTTGGTGCAGTACTTC. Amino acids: CASSDQGGSTLVQYF.